This TCR beta chain was obtained from a study of Ad26.COV2.S vaccination and SARS-CoV-2 variants (dated by TCRdb to the early 2020s). With respect to the entire study: Vaccine-arm donors were drawn from COV1001, a multicentre, randomized, double-blind, placebo-controlled phase I-IIa trial of Ad26.COV2.S in healthy adults. The TCR-sequenced set comprised around 32 samples: some 19 Ad26.COV2.S vaccine recipients, 5 placebo recipients and 8 SARS-CoV-2 convalescent individuals. TCRbeta repertoire sequencing was used to assess the specificity and breadth of SARS-CoV-2-reactive T cell receptors after Ad26.COV2.S vaccination. Ad26.COV2.S was administered intramuscularly at 5 x 10^10 or 1 x 10^11 viral particles, either as a single shot or as two shots given 56 days apart. Trial participants were randomized into five groups of five: low-dose or high-dose Ad26.COV2.S given once or twice, or placebo on both occasions. Throughout the experiments and outcome assessment, investigators stayed blinded to trial group allocation.

Results and caveats for the whole study, not just this receptor: Vaccine and placebo recipients had comparable non-spike TCR breadth, which fits with the vaccine containing only spike. Substantial breadth of spike-specific CD8+ and CD4+ T cell responses was reported after vaccination. Higher spike-specific TCR breadth was observed in Ad26.COV2.S recipients than in placebo recipients (P = 0.0014). The authors noted that the TCR breadth and depth analyses may have underestimated total T cell responses. The study lacked the statistical power to compare responses across vaccine doses or regimens.

V drops 7 bases and J drops 4 bases, leaving 7 bases in between. Reading from cysteine to phenylalanine, the CDR3 counts 11 amino acids. Only the CDR3 part of the read is kept: 33 bases, read in frame from the first base. Via the germline V gene, CDR1 is SQVTM and CDR2 ANQGSEA. The immunoSEQ Assay was used to sequence TCRbeta CDR3 regions. After extraction, genomic DNA underwent amplification by bias-controlled multiplex PCR, followed by high-throughput sequencing. Turning to the authors' computational methods: To quantify the absolute abundance of every unique TCRbeta CDR3 region, sequences were collapsed and filtered. T cell fraction was estimated by normalizing TCRbeta template counts to usable DNA, which was measured by amplifying reference genes present in all nucleated cells. Repertoire TCRs were annotated as SARS-CoV-2-specific when V gene, CDR3 amino acid sequence and J gene were exactly matched to a known reactive TCR set. MIRA supplied the reference SARS-CoV-2 TCR set, which was filtered for enrichment in COVID-19-positive ImmuneCODE repertoires so that public or cross-reactive TCRs were removed. Based on the MIRA antigens, annotated TCRs were further analysed at the level of specific ORF or position within ORF. Breadth was defined as the number of annotated unique rearrangements divided by the total number of unique productive rearrangements, and depth was defined as the summed frequency of the annotated unique rearrangements. Two-sided Wilcoxon rank-sum tests were applied when comparing TCR breadth between groups. The table comes from immuneACCESS by way of TCRdb, which keeps in-frame sequences with V and J called. Part of the clones is missing from these tables; in studies checked, under half for an unresolved V gene and the rest for unknown reasons. V, J and clone size are those of that table, while D and trimming were read from the DNA. This sample holds 350,000 to 500,000 clones; roughly 90% were observed only once. The ten largest account for 12% of the sample.

The treatment or condition label, as the study defines it: over 15 received Ad26.COV2.S at low or high dose, single or two shots; about 5 received placebo; per-sample allocation not given. Repertoires of vaccine and placebo recipients were sequenced from samples taken on day 63 after the first injection. Between 29 July and 7 August 2020, Cohort 1b enrolled 20 to 30 adults aged 18-55 years at one site in Boston, USA. As a vaccine, Ad26.COV2.S was a replication-incompetent adenovirus type 26 vector that expressed a prefusion-stabilized SARS-CoV-2 spike protein derived from the original Wuhan strain. A note on this clone: Its binding antigen is unknown. Base quality data are lacking; no much larger clone is found one base away.

The chain is assembled from TRBV29-1 and TRBJ2-2, with the D gene call left open. Specimen: peripheral blood, collected in a trial of Ad26.COV2.S vaccine versus placebo. The sequence came from a person aged 18-60 years who received the Ad26.COV2.S COVID-19 vaccine or a placebo. CDR3 region: CSARGTGELFF. The nucleotide sequence reads as follows: TGCAGCGCTAGAGGCACCGGGGAGCTGTTTTTT.